One TCR beta chain is described in this entry. This clonotype was seen a few times. Its recognized antigen is unknown. Base qualities are not at hand, and no much larger clone is one base apart. The sample originates from a study of T-cell reconstitution after alpha-beta-depleted transplantation in children (dated by TCRdb to about 2016). With respect to the entire study: T-cell immune reconstitution after TCRalphabeta/CD19-depleted allogeneic hematopoietic cell transplantation in children was quantitatively tracked in the study by means of TCR repertoire profiling. The paper as a whole reports these results and caveats: About two months after transplant, the apparently early recovery of alphabetaT-cell counts reportedly depended on just several hundred clones that had expanded rapidly and came from non-depleted graft cells. In some patients, high TCRbeta diversity at day 60 was attributed to recipient T cells and intrathymic progenitors that had survived conditioning. The frequencies of hyperexpanded clones fell over the following months, and after one year, T-cell counts and TCRbeta diversity were mostly attributed to newly produced T cells.

V gives up 1 base and J gives up 6 bases, and the segment between their germline ends measures 9 bases. CDR1 and CDR2, looked up from the germline V gene (reference sequence), are SEHNR and FQNEAQ. Including the terminal cysteine and phenylalanine, the CDR3 comprises 14 residues. CDR3 DNA only is kept here, 42 bases in frame from base 1. Library method: PCR. The instrument given in TCRdb is Illumina HiSeq 2500. To normalize quantification of the TCRbeta repertoire, the TCR libraries were built with molecular barcoding that relied on unique molecular identifiers. The raw public reads went through TCRdb reprocessing: fastp at Q25, MiXCR clone calling, in-frame beta chains kept. One record per CDR3 amino acid sequence lists the most common genes and DNA. In all, the sample holds about a million distinct CDR3 sequences, and roughly 29% of those were seen once. Clones ranked in the top ten supply about 28% of the sample.

The intended sense of this specimen's treatment or condition label: allogeneic hematopoietic cell transplantation with graft depleted of TCRalphabeta T cells and CD19 B cells. The children who served as transplant recipients had been given grafts of TCRalphabeta/CD19-depleted allogeneic hematopoietic cells. The input for sequencing was PBMCs, mostly from graft donor cells, taken 360 days after TCRalphabeta/CD19-depleted stem cell transplant. This chain joins TRBV7-9 to TRBJ2-2, with the D gene too uncertain to name. The sequence derives from a boy younger than two who had a stem cell transplant for SCID, so the T cells may come from the graft donor. CDR3 region: CASSLDEYSGELFF. The nucleotides are TGTGCCAGCAGCTTAGATGAGTACTCCGGGGAGCTGTTTTTT.